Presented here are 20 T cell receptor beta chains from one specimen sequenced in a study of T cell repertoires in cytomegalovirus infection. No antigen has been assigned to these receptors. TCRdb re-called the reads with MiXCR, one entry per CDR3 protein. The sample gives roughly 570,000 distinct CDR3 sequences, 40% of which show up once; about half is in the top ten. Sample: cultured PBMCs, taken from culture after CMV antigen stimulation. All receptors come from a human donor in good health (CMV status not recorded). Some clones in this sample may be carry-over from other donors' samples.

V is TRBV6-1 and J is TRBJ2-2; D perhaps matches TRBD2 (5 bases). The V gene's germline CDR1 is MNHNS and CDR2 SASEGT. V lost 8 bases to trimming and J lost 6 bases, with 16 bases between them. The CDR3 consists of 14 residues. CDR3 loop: CASSEQPGAGELFF. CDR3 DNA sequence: TGTGCCAGCTCGGAGCAGCCCGGGGCCGGGGAGCTGTTTTTT.

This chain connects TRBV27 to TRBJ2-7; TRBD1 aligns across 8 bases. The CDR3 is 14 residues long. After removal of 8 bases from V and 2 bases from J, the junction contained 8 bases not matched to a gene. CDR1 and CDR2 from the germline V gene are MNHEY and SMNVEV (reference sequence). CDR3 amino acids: CASGQGARPYEQYF. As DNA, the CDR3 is TGTGCCAGCGGCCAGGGGGCGCGGCCCTACGAGCAGTACTTC.

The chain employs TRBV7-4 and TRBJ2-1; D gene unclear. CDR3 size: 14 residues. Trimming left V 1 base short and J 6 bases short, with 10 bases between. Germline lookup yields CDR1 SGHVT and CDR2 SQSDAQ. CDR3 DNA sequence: TGTGCCAGCAGCTTAGTAACTCTACCCAATGAGCAGTTCTTC. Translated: CASSLVTLPNEQFF.

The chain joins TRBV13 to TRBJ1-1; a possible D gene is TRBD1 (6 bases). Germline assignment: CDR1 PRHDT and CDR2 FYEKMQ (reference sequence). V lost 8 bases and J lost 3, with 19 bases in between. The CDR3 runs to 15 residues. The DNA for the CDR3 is TGTGCCAGCGCCAATCCTGACAGGTATGACACTGAAGCTTTCTTT. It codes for CASANPDRYDTEAFF.

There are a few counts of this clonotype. The CDR3 DNA sequence: TGTGCCAGCAGAAACGACAGGGAGGCTGAAGCTTTCTTT. This gives the protein CASRNDREAEAFF. The chain combines TRBV6-1 with TRBJ1-1; 7 nucleotides match TRBD1. The CDR3 loop spans 13 amino acids. J lost 6 bases, V lost 6 bases, and 7 bases had no gene match. Looked up from germline, CDR1 is MNHNS and CDR2 is SASEGT.

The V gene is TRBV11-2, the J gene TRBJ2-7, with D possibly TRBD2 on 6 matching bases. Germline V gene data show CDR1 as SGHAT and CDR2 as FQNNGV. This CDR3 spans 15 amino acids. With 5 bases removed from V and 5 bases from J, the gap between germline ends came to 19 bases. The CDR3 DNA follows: TGTGCCAGCAGCCTCTTCGGGGGACCAGGTAACGAGCAGTACTTC. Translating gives CASSLFGGPGNEQYF.

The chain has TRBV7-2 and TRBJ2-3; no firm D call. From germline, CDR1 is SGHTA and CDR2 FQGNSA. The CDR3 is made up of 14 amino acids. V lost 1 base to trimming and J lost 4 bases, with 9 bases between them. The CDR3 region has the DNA TGTGCCAGCAGCTTAGAACTTGTATCAGATACGCAGTATTTT. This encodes CASSLELVSDTQYF.

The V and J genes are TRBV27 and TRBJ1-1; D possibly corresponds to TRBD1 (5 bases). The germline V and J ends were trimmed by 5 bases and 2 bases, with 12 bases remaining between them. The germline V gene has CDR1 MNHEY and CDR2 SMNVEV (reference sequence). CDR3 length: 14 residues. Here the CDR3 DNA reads TGTGCCAGCAGTGTCTCGGACACAAACACTGAAGCTTTCTTT. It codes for CASSVSDTNTEAFF.

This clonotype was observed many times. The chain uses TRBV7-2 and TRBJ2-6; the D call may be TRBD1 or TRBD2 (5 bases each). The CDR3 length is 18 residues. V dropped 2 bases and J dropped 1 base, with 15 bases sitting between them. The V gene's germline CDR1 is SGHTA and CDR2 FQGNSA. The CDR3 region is CASSLPQGAGSGANVLTF. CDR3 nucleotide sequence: TGTGCCAGCAGCTTACCGCAGGGCGCGGGTTCTGGGGCCAACGTCCTGACTTTC.

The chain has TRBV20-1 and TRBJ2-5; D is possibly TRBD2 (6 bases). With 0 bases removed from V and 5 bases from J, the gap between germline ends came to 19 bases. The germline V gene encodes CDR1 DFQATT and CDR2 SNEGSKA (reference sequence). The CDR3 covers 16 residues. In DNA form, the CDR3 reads TGCAGTGCTAGAGAGCCGATGGTCGGCCGGGGGGAGACCCAGTACTTC. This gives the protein CSAREPMVGRGETQYF.

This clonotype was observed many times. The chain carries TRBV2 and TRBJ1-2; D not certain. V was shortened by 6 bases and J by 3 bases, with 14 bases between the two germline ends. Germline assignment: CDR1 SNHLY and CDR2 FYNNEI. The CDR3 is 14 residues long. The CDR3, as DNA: TGTGCCAGCAGCGCGATCCGAACTTACTATGGCTACACCTTC. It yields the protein CASSAIRTYYGYTF.

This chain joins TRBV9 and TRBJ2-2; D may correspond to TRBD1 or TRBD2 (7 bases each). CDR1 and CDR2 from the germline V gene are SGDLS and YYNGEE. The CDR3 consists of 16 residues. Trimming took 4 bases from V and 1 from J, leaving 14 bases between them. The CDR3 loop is CASSFGRGGNTGELFF. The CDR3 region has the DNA TGTGCCAGCAGCTTCGGCAGGGGGGGGAACACCGGGGAGCTGTTTTTT. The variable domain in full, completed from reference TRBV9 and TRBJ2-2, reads DSGVTQTPKHLITATGQRVTLRCSPRSGDLSVYWYQQSLDQGLQFLIQYYNGEERAKGNILERFSAQQFPDLHSELNLSSLELGDSALYFCASSFGRGGNTGELFFGEGSRLTVL.

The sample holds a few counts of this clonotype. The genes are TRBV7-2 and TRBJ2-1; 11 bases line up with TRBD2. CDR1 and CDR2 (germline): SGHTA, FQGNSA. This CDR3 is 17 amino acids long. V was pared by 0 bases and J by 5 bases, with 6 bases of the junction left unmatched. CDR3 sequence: CASSLAISGRGNNEQFF. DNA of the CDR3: TGTGCCAGCAGCTTAGCAATTAGCGGGAGGGGGAACAATGAGCAGTTCTTC.

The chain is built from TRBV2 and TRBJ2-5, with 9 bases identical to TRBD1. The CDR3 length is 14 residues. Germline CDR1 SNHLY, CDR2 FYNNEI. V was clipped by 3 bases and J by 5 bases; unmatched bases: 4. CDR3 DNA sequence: TGTGCCAGCAGTGAGAGGACAGGGGTGGAGACCCAGTACTTC. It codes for CASSERTGVETQYF.

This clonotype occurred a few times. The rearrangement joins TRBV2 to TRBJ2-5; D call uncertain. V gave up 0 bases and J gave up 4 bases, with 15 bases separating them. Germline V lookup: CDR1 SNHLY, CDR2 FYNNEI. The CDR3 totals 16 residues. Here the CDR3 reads CASSEALQVLGETQYF. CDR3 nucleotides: TGTGCCAGCAGTGAAGCGCTTCAAGTCTTAGGAGAGACCCAGTACTTC.

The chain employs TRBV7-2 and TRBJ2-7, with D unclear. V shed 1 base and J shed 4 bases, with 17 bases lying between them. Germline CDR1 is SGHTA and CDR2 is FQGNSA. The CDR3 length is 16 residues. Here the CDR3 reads CASSLEVGRPGYEQYF. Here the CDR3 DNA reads TGTGCCAGCAGCTTAGAGGTCGGGCGCCCGGGTTACGAGCAGTACTTC.

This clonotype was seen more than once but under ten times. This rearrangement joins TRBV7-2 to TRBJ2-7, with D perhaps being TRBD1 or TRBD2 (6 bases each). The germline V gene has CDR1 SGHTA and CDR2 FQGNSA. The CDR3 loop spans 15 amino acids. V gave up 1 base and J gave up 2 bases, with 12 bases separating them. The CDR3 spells CASSLGGALAYEQYF. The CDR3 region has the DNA TGTGCCAGCAGCTTAGGGGGGGCGCTAGCCTACGAGCAGTACTTC.

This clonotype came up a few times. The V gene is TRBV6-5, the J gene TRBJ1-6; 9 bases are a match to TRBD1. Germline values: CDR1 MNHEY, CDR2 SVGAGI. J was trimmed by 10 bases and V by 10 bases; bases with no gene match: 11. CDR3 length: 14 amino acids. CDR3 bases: TGTGCCAACTCGGGCGGGACAGGGAACTCACCCCTCCACTTT. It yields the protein CANSGGTGNSPLHF.

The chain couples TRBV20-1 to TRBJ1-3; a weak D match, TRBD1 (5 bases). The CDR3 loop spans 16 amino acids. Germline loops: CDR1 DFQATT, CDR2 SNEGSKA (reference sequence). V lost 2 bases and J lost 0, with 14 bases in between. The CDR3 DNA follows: TGCAGTGCTAGAATGGGGACCGGGAGCTCTGGAAACACCATATATTTT. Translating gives CSARMGTGSSGNTIYF.

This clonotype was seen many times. The CDR3 DNA is TGTGCCAGCAGCTTACGCGGGACAGGGTTCTCTGGAAACACCATATATTTT. Protein: CASSLRGTGFSGNTIYF. The chain couples TRBV11-2 to TRBJ1-3; 9 nucleotides match TRBD1. Germline V lookup: CDR1 SGHAT, CDR2 FQNNGV. This CDR3 is built from 17 residues. V shed 2 bases and J 0 bases; nucleotides not matched to a gene: 5.